This T cell receptor (beta chain) was recovered during a study of regulatory T cells in long-lasting Graves disease. The CDR3 runs to 15 residues. Trimming took off 2 bases at V and 0 bases at J, with 10 bases between the two ends. CDR1 and CDR2 (germline): MDHEN, SYDVKM. Noted time point: newly diagnosed GD, antithyroid drugs for less than 3 months. Scientists built the TCR library using RNA that was extracted from PBMCs. In building TCR beta libraries, iRepertoire HTBI primers were used together with Arm-PCR of CDR3 regions. Per the study methods: Analysis of the samples identified approximately 63 TRBV and 13 to 15 TRBJ segments. MiXCR, applied by TCRdb to the multiplex PCR reads, yields one record per CDR3 protein. The V and J calls and clone size are TCRdb's, not the authors'. The sample has 350,000 to 550,000 distinct CDR3 sequences; about 15% are singletons. This clonotype showed up many times.

The data were also submitted as part of a second study, on T cells in Graves' hyperthyroidism and ophthalmopathy. That investigation notes: In validation, the model predicted ophthalmopathy. These predictions came a median approximately 5.9 months before onset.

The TCR originated in a woman aged 25-40 years with Graves disease. J is TRBJ2-5 and V is TRBV28; D possibly matches TRBD1 or TRBD2 (5 bases each). The sample in question was peripheral blood mononuclear cells (PBMCs), obtained at new diagnosis, from a patient treated with antithyroid drugs. This CDR3 reads CASSLGRGDQETQYF. CDR3 in DNA: TGTGCCAGCAGTTTAGGACGAGGGGACCAAGAGACCCAGTACTTC.